This paragraph covers one T cell receptor beta chain sequence. The data originate from a study of shared clonotypes between healthy human individuals. CDR3 length: 11 residues. V gave up 4 bases and J gave up 10 bases; unmatched junction bases: 4. Germline-derived CDR1 and CDR2 are GTSNPN and SVGIG (reference sequence). Clones were read by immunoSEQ multiplex PCR, and TCRdb kept only the in-frame ones, dropping some. The sample comprises roughly 2.5 million clones, approximately 90% of which are singletons, and 0.11% to 0.15% rests with the top ten. Adult donors, all healthy and HIV-negative, had no recent acute infections or vaccinations.

The V gene is TRBV30, the J gene TRBJ2-1; TRBD2 matches 7 bases. The source is a man aged 18 to 30 in good health. Sequencing was done on a sample of naive CD4+ T cells sorted from blood. This sample's subset: CD45RA+ positively selected. This CDR3 reads CAWNQRDEQFF. Here the CDR3 DNA reads TGTGCCTGGAACCAGCGGGACGAGCAGTTCTTC.